This T cell receptor (beta chain) was recorded in a study of shared clonotypes between healthy human individuals. As for the study in general: The donor pool was made up of a couple of women and a few men aged 18 to 49.

Worth noting for this clone: Its antigen is still unknown.

Study-level results: Naive subsets tended to show greater estimated richness than memory subsets.

The V gene's germline CDR1 is SGHTS and CDR2 YDEGEE. The CDR3 spans 14 residues. V lost 1 base to trimming and J lost 4 bases; unmatched junction nucleotides: 4. CD8 cells classed as naive were CD45RO-negative and positively selected for CCR7, excluding terminally differentiated effector memory CD45RA+ cells. TCRdb's copy holds only in-frame clones and misses some; the assay was immunoSEQ multiplex PCR. The data hold 1.5 million to 2.5 million clones, with about 94% observed a single time. The material sequenced was naive CD8+ T cells sorted from blood. The receptor was isolated from a man between 18 and 35 years old in good health. The V call is TRBV5-8, the J call TRBJ1-1, with 7 positions matching TRBD1. The CDR3 coding sequence is TGTGCCAGCAGCTTGTGGGCAGGGGGCACTGAAGCTTTCTTT. It yields the protein CASSLWAGGTEAFF.